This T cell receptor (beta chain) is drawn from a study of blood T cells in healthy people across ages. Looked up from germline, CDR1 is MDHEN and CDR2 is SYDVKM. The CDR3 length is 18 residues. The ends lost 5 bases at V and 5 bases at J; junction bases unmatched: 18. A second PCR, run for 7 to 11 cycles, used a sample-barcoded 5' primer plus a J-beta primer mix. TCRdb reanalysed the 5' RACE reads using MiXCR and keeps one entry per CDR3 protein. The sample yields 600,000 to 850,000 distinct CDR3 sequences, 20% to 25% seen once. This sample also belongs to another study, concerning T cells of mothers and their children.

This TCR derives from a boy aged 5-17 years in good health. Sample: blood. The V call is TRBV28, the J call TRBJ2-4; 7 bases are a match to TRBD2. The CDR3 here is CASSLRTTGRPVENIQYF. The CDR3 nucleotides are TGTGCCAGCAGTCTCAGGACTACCGGGAGGCCGGTCGAAAACATTCAGTACTTC.